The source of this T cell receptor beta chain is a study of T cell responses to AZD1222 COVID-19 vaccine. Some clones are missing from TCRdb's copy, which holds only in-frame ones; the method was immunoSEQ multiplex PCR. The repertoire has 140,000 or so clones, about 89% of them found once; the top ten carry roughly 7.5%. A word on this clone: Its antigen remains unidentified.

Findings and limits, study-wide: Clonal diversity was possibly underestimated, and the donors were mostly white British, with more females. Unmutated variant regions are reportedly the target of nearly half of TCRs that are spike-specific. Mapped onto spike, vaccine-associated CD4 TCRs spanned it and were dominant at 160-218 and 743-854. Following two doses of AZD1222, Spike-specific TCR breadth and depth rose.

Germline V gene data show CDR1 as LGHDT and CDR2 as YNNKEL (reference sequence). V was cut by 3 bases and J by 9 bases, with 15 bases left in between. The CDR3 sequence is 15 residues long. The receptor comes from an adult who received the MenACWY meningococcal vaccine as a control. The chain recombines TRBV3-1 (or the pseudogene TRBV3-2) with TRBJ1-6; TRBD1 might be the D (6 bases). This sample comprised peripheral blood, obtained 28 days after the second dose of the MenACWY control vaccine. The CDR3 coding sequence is TGTGCCAGCAGCCACCGGACAGACCACAGTTCACCCCTCCACTTT. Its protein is CASSHRTDHSSPLHF.